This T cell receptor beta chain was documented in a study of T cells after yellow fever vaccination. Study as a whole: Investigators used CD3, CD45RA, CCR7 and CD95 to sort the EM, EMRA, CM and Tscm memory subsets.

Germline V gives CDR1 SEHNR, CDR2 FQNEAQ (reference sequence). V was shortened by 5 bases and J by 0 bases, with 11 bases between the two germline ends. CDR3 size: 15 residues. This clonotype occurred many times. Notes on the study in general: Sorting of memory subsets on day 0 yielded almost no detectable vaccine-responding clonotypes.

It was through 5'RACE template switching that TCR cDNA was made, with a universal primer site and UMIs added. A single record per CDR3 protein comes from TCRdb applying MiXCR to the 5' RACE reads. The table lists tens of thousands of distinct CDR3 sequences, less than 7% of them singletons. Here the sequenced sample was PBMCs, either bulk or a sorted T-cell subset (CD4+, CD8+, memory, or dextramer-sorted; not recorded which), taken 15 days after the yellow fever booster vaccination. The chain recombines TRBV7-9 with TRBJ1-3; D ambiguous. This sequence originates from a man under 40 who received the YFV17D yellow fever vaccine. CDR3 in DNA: TGTGCCAGCAGCCCCCGGGGAAGCTCTGGAAACACCATATATTTT. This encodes CASSPRGSSGNTIYF.